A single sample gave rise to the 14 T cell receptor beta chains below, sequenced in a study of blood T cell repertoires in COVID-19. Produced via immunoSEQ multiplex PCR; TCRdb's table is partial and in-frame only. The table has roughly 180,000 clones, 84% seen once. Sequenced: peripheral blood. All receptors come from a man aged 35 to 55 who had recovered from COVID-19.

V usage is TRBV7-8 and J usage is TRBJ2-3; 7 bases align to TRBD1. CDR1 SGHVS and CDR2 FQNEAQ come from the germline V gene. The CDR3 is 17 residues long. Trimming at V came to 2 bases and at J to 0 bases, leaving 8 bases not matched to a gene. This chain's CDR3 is CASSLIGTDLSTDTQYF. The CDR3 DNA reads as TGTGCCAGCAGCTTAATCGGGACAGATCTTAGCACAGATACGCAGTATTTT. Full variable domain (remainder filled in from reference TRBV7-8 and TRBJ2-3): GAGVSQSPRYKVAKRGQDVALRCDPISGHVSLFWYQQALGQGPEFLTYFQNEAQLDKSGLPSDRFFAERPEGSVSTLKIQRTQQEDSAVYLCASSLIGTDLSTDTQYFGPGTRLTVL.

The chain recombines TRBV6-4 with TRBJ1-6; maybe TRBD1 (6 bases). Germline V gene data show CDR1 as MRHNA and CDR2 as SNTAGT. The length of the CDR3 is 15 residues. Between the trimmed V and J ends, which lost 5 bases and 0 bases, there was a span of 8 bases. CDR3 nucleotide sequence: TGTGCCAGCAGTTTGGACAGCTCCTATAATTCACCCCTCCACTTT. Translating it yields CASSLDSSYNSPLHF.

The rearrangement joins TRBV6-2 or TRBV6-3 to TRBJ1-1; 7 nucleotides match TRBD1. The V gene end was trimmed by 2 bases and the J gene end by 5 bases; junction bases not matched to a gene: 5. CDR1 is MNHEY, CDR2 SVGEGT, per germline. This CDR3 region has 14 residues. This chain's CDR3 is CASSYRGRRTEAFF. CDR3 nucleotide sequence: TGTGCCAGCAGTTACAGGGGGCGGCGGACTGAAGCTTTCTTT.

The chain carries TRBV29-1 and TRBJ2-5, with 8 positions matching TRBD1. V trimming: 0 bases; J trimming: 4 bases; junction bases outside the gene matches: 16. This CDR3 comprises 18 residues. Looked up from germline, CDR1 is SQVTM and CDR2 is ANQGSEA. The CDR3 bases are TGCAGCGTTGAAGAGGTATGGACAGGGATTGAGAGGTCAGAGACCCAGTACTTC. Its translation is CSVEEVWTGIERSETQYF.

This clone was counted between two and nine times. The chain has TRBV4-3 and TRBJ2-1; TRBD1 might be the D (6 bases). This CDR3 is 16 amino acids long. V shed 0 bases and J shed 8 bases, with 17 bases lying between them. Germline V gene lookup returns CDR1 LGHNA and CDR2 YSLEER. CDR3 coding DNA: TGCGCCAGCAGCCAAGATTTGGGCAGGGGTAGTGATGAGCAGTTCTTC. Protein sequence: CASSQDLGRGSDEQFF.

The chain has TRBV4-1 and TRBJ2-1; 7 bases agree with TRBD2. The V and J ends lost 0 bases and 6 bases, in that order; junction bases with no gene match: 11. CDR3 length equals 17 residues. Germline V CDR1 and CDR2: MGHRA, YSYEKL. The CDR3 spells CASSQESLAGHSNEQFF. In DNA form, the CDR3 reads TGCGCCAGCAGCCAAGAGTCCTTAGCGGGTCACAGCAATGAGCAGTTCTTC.

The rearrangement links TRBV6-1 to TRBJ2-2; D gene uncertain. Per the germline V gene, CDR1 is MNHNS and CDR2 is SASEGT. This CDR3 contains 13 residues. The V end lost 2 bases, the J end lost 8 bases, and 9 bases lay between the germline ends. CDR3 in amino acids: CASSERSRGELFF. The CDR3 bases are TGTGCCAGCAGTGAACGGTCGAGAGGGGAGCTGTTTTTT.

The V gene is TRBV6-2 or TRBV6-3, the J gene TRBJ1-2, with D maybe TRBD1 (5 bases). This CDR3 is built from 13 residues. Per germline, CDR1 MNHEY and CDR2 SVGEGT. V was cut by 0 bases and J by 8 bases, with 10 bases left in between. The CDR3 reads CASSYSGTEGYTF. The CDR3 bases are TGTGCCAGCAGTTACTCGGGGACTGAGGGCTACACCTTC.

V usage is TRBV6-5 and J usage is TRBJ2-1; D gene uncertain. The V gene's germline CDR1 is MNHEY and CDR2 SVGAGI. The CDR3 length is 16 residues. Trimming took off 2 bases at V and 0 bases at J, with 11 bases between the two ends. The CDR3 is CASSYTHGSSYNEQFF. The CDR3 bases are TGTGCCAGCAGTTACACCCACGGTAGCTCCTACAATGAGCAGTTCTTC.

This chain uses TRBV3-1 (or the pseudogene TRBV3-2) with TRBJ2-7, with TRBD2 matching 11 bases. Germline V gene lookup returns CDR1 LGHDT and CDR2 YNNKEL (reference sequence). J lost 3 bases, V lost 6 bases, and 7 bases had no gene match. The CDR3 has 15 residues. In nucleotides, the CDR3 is TGTGCCAGCAGACACGGGACTAGCGGATTCTACGAGCAGTACTTC. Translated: CASRHGTSGFYEQYF.

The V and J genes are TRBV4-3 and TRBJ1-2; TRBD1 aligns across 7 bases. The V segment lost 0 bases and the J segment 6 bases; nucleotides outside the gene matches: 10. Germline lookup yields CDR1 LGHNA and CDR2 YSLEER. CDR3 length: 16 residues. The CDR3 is CASSQEKGAVSHGYTF. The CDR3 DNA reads TGCGCCAGCAGCCAAGAGAAGGGGGCCGTTTCCCATGGCTACACCTTC.

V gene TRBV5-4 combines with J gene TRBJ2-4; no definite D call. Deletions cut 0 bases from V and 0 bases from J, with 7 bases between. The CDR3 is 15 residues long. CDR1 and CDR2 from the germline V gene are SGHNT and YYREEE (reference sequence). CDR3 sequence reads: CASSLESGAKNIQYF. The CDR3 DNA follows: TGTGCCAGCAGCTTGGAGAGTGGAGCCAAAAACATTCAGTACTTC.

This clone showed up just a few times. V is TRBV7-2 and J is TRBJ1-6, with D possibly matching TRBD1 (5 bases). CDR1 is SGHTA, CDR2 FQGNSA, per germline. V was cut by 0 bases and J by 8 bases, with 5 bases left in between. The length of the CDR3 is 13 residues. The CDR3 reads CASSLAQDSPLHF. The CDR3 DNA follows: TGTGCCAGCAGCTTAGCACAGGATTCACCCCTCCACTTT. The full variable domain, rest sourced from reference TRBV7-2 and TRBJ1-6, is GAGVSQSPSNKVTEKGKDVELRCDPISGHTALYWYRQSLGQGLEFLIYFQGNSAPDKSGLPSDRFSAERTGGSVSTLTIQRTQQEDSAVYLCASSLAQDSPLHFGNGTRLTVT.

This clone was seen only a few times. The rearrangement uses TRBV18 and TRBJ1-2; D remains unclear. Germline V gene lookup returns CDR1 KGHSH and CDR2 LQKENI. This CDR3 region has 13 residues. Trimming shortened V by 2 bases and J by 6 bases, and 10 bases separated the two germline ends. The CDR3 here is CASSPMESDGYTF. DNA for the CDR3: TGTGCCAGCTCACCAATGGAGTCGGATGGCTACACCTTC. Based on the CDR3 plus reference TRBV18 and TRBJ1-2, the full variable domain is NAGVMQNPRHLVRRRGQEARLRCSPMKGHSHVYWYRQLPEEGLKFMVYLQKENIIDESGMPKERFSAEFPKEGPSILRIQQVVRGDSAAYFCASSPMESDGYTFGSGTRLTVV.